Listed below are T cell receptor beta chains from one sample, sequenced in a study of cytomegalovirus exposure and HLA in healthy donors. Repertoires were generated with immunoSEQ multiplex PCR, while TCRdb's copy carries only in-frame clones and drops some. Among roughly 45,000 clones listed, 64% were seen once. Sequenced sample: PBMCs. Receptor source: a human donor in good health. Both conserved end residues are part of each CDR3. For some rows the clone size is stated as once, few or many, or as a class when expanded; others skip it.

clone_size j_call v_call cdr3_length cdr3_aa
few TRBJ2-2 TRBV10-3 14 CAISEIRNTGELFF
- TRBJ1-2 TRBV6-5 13 CASKVSGHYGYTF
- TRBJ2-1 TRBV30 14 CAWSVGGPSRGQFF
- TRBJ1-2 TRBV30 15 CAWSVGLSTNYGYTF
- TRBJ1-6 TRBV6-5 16 CASSLGARWGNSPLHF
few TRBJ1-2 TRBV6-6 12 CASSTGNYGYTF
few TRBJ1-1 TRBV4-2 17 CASSQGGRGRVFVLAFF
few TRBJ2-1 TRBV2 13 CASREGGYNEQFF
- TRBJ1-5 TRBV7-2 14 CASSLNRGGEPQHF
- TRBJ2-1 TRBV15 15 CATSIAGETYNEQFF
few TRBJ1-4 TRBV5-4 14 CASGSDRANEKLFF